This T cell receptor (beta chain) was obtained from a study of beta chain features in type 1 diabetes. Findings of the study overall: For Type 1 diabetes patients, all four CD4+ subsets carried TCRB CDR3s that were moderately but significantly shorter.

Germline lookup yields CDR1 GTSNPN and CDR2 SVGIG (reference sequence). V dropped 2 bases and J dropped 2 bases, with 9 bases sitting between them. CDR3 length: 13 residues. The investigators reverse transcribed all of the isolated RNA, so they sequenced expressed TCRB transcripts. Sequenced by immunoSEQ multiplex PCR; TCRdb stores in-frame clones only, minus some. The sample yields hundreds of thousands of clones, around 15% seen once. Remarks on this clone: The antigen is not known.

The sequenced sample consisted of naive CD4+ T cells from blood. The rearrangement links TRBV30 to TRBJ2-5; weak D call: TRBD1 (6 bases). The sequence came from a man aged 18 to 35 with type 1 diabetes. The CDR3 DNA follows: TGTGCCTGGAGTTTAAGGGGGCAAGAGACCCAGTACTTC. As protein: CAWSLRGQETQYF.